Following are 30 T cell receptor beta chains from one sample sequenced in a study of human T cells and chemical hapten exposure. Noted time point: patch test 1, 2 weeks after DPC sensitization. The treatment: therapeutic diphenylcyclopropenone sensitization with weekly scalp DPC. One entry per CDR3 protein results from TCRdb running MiXCR on the RACE reads. The sample includes 95,000 to 150,000 distinct CDR3 sequences, roughly 15% of them seen just once. The source material was whole blood, sampled in connection with sensitization to the hapten diphenylcyclopropenone (DPC). The receptors here all came from a man between 18 and 35 years old with alopecia areata. Some clones in this sample may be carry-over from other donors' samples.

This CDR3 reads CSAQSLETQYF. CDR3 in DNA: TGCAGTGCTCAGAGTCTAGAGACCCAGTACTTC. This sequence joins TRBV20-1 and TRBJ2-5; no clear D gene. The CDR3 has 11 residues. Trimming pared 5 bases from V and 4 bases from J, leaving 8 bases between. Germline V gene lookup returns CDR1 DFQATT and CDR2 SNEGSKA (reference sequence).

The V gene is TRBV5-1, the J gene TRBJ2-2; 8 bases are shared with TRBD1. This CDR3 has 17 residues. Germline V lookup: CDR1 SGHRS, CDR2 YFSETQ. The V gene end was trimmed by 4 bases and the J gene end by 3 bases; junction bases not matched to a gene: 11. DNA for the CDR3: TGCGCCAGCAGCCATAGGGCAGGGGGCGCCGACACCGGGGAGCTGTTTTTT. Amino acid sequence: CASSHRAGGADTGELFF. The full variable domain, in which reference TRBV5-1 and TRBJ2-2 provide the parts outside the CDR3, is KAGVTQTPRYLIKTRGQQVTLSCSPISGHRSVSWYQQTPGQGLQFLFEYFSETQRNKGNFPGRFSGRQFSNSRSEMNVSTLELGDSALYLCASSHRAGGADTGELFFGEGSRLTVL.

This rearrangement joins TRBV15 to TRBJ2-7; 8 positions match TRBD1. The germline CDR1 and CDR2 sequences are LNHNV and YYDKDF (reference sequence). CDR3 length equals 15 residues. V trimming: 0 bases; J trimming: 5 bases; junction bases outside the gene matches: 6. The CDR3 coding sequence is TGTGCCACCAGCAGAGAAGTTCAGGGGGCTAACGAGCAGTACTTC. This sequence encodes CATSREVQGANEQYF.

The J gene is TRBJ1-5, the V gene TRBV29-1; weak D call: TRBD1 (6 bases). The CDR3 extends over 13 amino acids. Trimming removed 4 bases from V and 4 bases from J, with 11 bases in between. The germline gives CDR1 SQVTM, CDR2 ANQGSEA. CDR3 DNA: TGCAGCGTTGCAAAGGGGGGTAATCAGCCCCAGCATTTT. Its translation is CSVAKGGNQPQHF.

This chain uses TRBV7-9 with TRBJ2-1; TRBD2 matches 12 bases. V was pared by 4 bases and J by 8 bases, with 6 bases of the junction left unmatched. This CDR3 has 15 residues. Germline CDR1 is SEHNR and CDR2 is FQNEAQ (reference sequence). The CDR3 region has the DNA TGTGCCAGCAGCTCTAGCGGGGGGGCCTCGGATGAGCAGTTCTTC. Amino acid sequence: CASSSSGGASDEQFF.

This clonotype was counted many times. The chain is built from TRBV6-2 or TRBV6-3 and TRBJ2-5; 9 nucleotides align to TRBD1. This CDR3 spans 14 amino acids. Per germline, CDR1 MNHEY and CDR2 SVGEGT. Trimming removed 2 bases from V and 5 bases from J; junction bases left unmatched: 3. The CDR3, as DNA: TGTGCCAGCAGTTACGACAGGGGGAGCGAGACCCAGTACTTC. Translation gives CASSYDRGSETQYF.

This clonotype was seen just once. This chain connects TRBV28 to TRBJ2-3; a possible D gene is TRBD1 (7 bases). The CDR3 totals 15 residues. Trimming removed 10 bases from V and 7 bases from J, with 24 bases in between. CDR1 and CDR2 (germline): MDHEN, SYDVKM. The CDR3 protein is CATEEGAGPTNTQYF. For the CDR3, the DNA is TGTGCCACCGAGGAGGGGGCAGGACCTACTAATACGCAGTATTTT.

In this sample, this clonotype turned up a few times. This chain uses TRBV7-6 with TRBJ2-1; D might be TRBD2 (6 bases). The V end was cut by 3 bases, the J end by 7 bases, with 10 bases between. The CDR3 has 13 amino acids. Germline CDR1 is SGHVS and CDR2 is FNYEAQ. The CDR3 coding sequence is TGTGCCAGCAGCTTCCGACTAGGTAATGAGCAGTTCTTC. Its translation: CASSFRLGNEQFF.

There are many counts of this clonotype. The rearrangement uses TRBV3-1 and TRBJ1-2; no firm D call. This CDR3 spans 13 amino acids. Germline assignment: CDR1 LGHDT and CDR2 YNNKEL (reference sequence). The V end lost 1 base, the J end lost 4 bases, and 7 bases lay between the germline ends. The CDR3 DNA follows: TGTGCCAGCAGCCAAGGGGGAGGCTATGGCTACACCTTC. Translated: CASSQGGGYGYTF.

V usage is TRBV4-1 and J usage is TRBJ2-5; D not certain. The V end lost 0 bases, the J end lost 3 bases, and 5 bases lay between the germline ends. The CDR3 runs 13 residues. The germline V gene encodes CDR1 MGHRA and CDR2 YSYEKL. CDR3 region: CASSQDTEETQYF. The DNA of the CDR3 is TGCGCCAGCAGCCAAGATACAGAAGAGACCCAGTACTTC.

This clonotype has at least ten counts. This rearrangement joins TRBV5-1 to TRBJ2-7; no reliable D call. Looked up from germline, CDR1 is SGHRS and CDR2 is YFSETQ. The CDR3 loop spans 13 amino acids. Trimming removed 3 bases at V and 2 bases at J, with 9 bases between. The CDR3 is CASSSGPTYEQYF. The CDR3 DNA follows: TGCGCCAGCAGCTCCGGGCCCACCTACGAGCAGTACTTC.

V and J are TRBV6-5 and TRBJ2-7, with D perhaps matching TRBD2 (7 bases). V was trimmed by 6 bases and J by 3 bases, leaving 15 bases between them. CDR3 length: 14 residues. CDR1 is MNHEY, CDR2 SVGAGI, per germline. The CDR3 DNA reads TGTGCCAGCAGGCCGGCGGGGGCGAACTACGAGCAGTACTTC. This translates into CASRPAGANYEQYF.

This clonotype was found a few times. The rearrangement uses TRBV29-1 and TRBJ1-4; D may be TRBD1 (6 bases). Germline values: CDR1 SQVTM, CDR2 ANQGSEA. This CDR3 is 14 amino acids long. Trimming pared 6 bases from V and 0 bases from J, leaving 11 bases between. Written as DNA, the CDR3 is TGCAGCGTGACCAGACAGGCAACTAATGAAAAACTGTTTTTT. Amino acid sequence: CSVTRQATNEKLFF.

The V call is TRBV6-5, the J call TRBJ2-5, with unresolved D. Germline CDR1 and CDR2: MNHEY and SVGAGI. V lost 2 bases and J lost 3, with 16 bases in between. The CDR3 is 16 residues long. CDR3 residues: CASSYEVHRREETQYF. CDR3 sequence (DNA): TGTGCCAGCAGTTACGAGGTTCATCGTCGGGAAGAGACCCAGTACTTC.

This clonotype was detected only a few times. V usage is TRBV20-1 and J usage is TRBJ1-5, with unresolved D. Germline loops: CDR1 DFQATT, CDR2 SNEGSKA (reference sequence). The ends were cut back, 2 bases at V and 5 bases at J, with 10 bases in the middle. CDR3 length: 13 residues. In nucleotides, the CDR3 is TGCAGTGCTAGACTCGCAGGTGATCAGCCCCAGCATTTT. This translates into CSARLAGDQPQHF.

V and J are TRBV6-4 and TRBJ2-1, with D possibly TRBD2 on 6 matching bases. Germline CDR1 is MRHNA and CDR2 is SNTAGT. The germline V and J ends were trimmed by 2 bases and 6 bases, with 8 bases remaining between them. The CDR3 is 13 amino acids. The CDR3, as DNA: TGTGCCAGCAGTGACGGCGGGGTCAATGAGCAGTTCTTC. Its translation is CASSDGGVNEQFF.

The rearrangement links TRBV10-3 to TRBJ1-2; the match to TRBD1 covers 7 bases. This CDR3 comprises 13 residues. V gave up 0 bases and J gave up 7 bases; unmatched junction bases: 2. In germline, CDR1 is ENHRY, CDR2 SYGVKD. CDR3 region: CAISESTGSGYTF. CDR3 nucleotide sequence: TGTGCCATCAGTGAGTCGACAGGGAGTGGCTACACCTTC.

The table lists this clonotype with a few counts. CDR3 bases: TGTGCCAGCAGTCGCCCGGACAGGGGGCCCGATACGCAGTATTTT. Its translation: CASSRPDRGPDTQYF. This chain links TRBV12-3 or TRBV12-4 with TRBJ2-3, with 11 bases lining up with TRBD1. Trimming removed 5 bases from V and 6 bases from J; junction bases left unmatched: 7. The CDR3 spans 15 residues.

As DNA, the CDR3 is TGTGCCAGCACGAAGGGGGCTTTGGAGCTGTTTTTT. It specifies CASTKGALELFF. The rearrangement joins TRBV6-2 or TRBV6-3 to TRBJ2-2; 7 nucleotides align to TRBD1. Trimming took 7 bases from V and 10 from J; bases not matched to a gene: 6. The CDR3 runs 12 residues. Per the germline V gene, CDR1 is MNHEY and CDR2 is SVGEGT.

The table lists this clonotype with many counts. Here the CDR3 reads CSVARGGGYTF. For the CDR3, the DNA is TGCAGCGTCGCACGGGGAGGAGGCTACACCTTC. V is TRBV29-1 and J is TRBJ1-2; D not resolved. Trimming cost V 6 bases and J 8 bases, with 13 bases left between them. CDR1 is SQVTM and CDR2 is ANQGSEA in the germline V gene. This CDR3 has 11 residues.

The chain links TRBV7-6 to TRBJ2-1; D remains unclear. V shed 4 bases and J shed 0 bases, with 4 bases lying between them. Germline CDR1 SGHVS, CDR2 FNYEAQ. The CDR3 totals 13 residues. CDR3 sequence: CASSSLSYNEQFF. CDR3 coding DNA: TGTGCCAGCAGCTCGCTCTCCTACAATGAGCAGTTCTTC.

The rearrangement joins TRBV28 to TRBJ2-6; D is uncertain. The CDR3 sequence is 17 residues long. V was cut by 5 bases and J by 0 bases, with 14 bases left in between. Per the germline V gene, CDR1 is MDHEN and CDR2 is SYDVKM. CDR3 bases: TGTGCCAGCAGTCCCCAACCCGTTCTCTCTGGGGCCAACGTCCTGACTTTC. Protein sequence: CASSPQPVLSGANVLTF.

The chain uses TRBV6-5 and TRBJ2-1; 7 bases align to TRBD1. Trimming removed 5 bases from V and 8 bases from J; junction bases left unmatched: 18. Germline values: CDR1 MNHEY, CDR2 SVGAGI. The CDR3 is made up of 17 amino acids. In nucleotides, the CDR3 is TGTGCCAGCAGTACGGGAACCGGGACAGTCGTCCACGATGAGCAGTTCTTC. Translated, it gives CASSTGTGTVVHDEQFF.

This clonotype was counted a few times. This sequence joins TRBV7-9 and TRBJ2-5; 7 nucleotides line up with TRBD1. Germline V gives CDR1 SEHNR, CDR2 FQNEAQ (reference sequence). J lost 2 bases, V lost 5 bases, and 8 bases had no gene match. The CDR3 spans 15 residues. The CDR3 spells CASSPTTTGQETQYF. DNA of the CDR3: TGTGCCAGCAGCCCCACAACGACAGGGCAAGAGACCCAGTACTTC.

This chain connects TRBV7-2 to TRBJ2-7; TRBD2 might be the D (5 bases). Looked up from germline, CDR1 is SGHTA and CDR2 is FQGNSA. CDR3 size: 17 residues. With 1 base removed from V and 3 bases from J, the gap between germline ends came to 19 bases. CDR3 nucleotide sequence: TGTGCCAGCAGCTTAGGAGGTGGGCTTCGGGGTCGCTACGAGCAGTACTTC. Amino acids: CASSLGGGLRGRYEQYF. Full variable domain (outside the CDR3, taken from reference TRBV7-2 and TRBJ2-7): GAGVSQSPSNKVTEKGKDVELRCDPISGHTALYWYRQSLGQGLEFLIYFQGNSAPDKSGLPSDRFSAERTGGSVSTLTIQRTQQEDSAVYLCASSLGGGLRGRYEQYFGPGTRLTVT.

This clonotype appeared a few times. The rearrangement links TRBV5-4 to TRBJ1-6; D remains unclear. Trimming took off 2 bases at V and 6 bases at J, with 12 bases between the two ends. From germline, CDR1 is SGHNT and CDR2 YYREEE (reference sequence). This CDR3 spans 15 amino acids. The DNA of the CDR3 is TGTGCCAGCAGCTTAACACTGAGTCCTAATTCACCCCTCCACTTT. Protein sequence: CASSLTLSPNSPLHF.

This clonotype was observed a handful of times. This chain uses TRBV20-1 with TRBJ2-6; 7 bases align to TRBD1. CDR1 and CDR2 from the germline V gene are DFQATT and SNEGSKA (reference sequence). The CDR3 contains 18 residues. J was trimmed by 0 bases and V by 6 bases; bases with no gene match: 14. CDR3 residues: CSAQGTQGQSSGANVLTF. CDR3 coding DNA: TGCAGTGCCCAGGGGACACAGGGGCAAAGCTCTGGGGCCAACGTCCTGACTTTC.

The sample holds many counts of this clonotype. This chain uses TRBV6-2 or TRBV6-3 with TRBJ2-4; D gene ambiguous. Deletions cut 0 bases from V and 4 bases from J, with 7 bases between. Germline V gene sequence: CDR1 MNHEY, CDR2 SVGEGT. This CDR3 is 14 amino acids long. The CDR3 reads CASSYSSRKNIQYF. DNA of the CDR3: TGTGCCAGCAGTTACTCAAGCAGAAAAAACATTCAGTACTTC.

The V gene is TRBV11-2, the J gene TRBJ2-2; perhaps D is TRBD1 or TRBD2 (5 bases each). The CDR3 is 16 residues long. V gave up 5 bases and J gave up 1 base, with 14 bases separating them. Germline V gene lookup returns CDR1 SGHAT and CDR2 FQNNGV. This chain's CDR3 is CASSLWWGMNTGELFF. CDR3 coding DNA: TGTGCCAGCAGCCTCTGGTGGGGGATGAACACCGGGGAGCTGTTTTTT.

This clonotype has ten or more counts. The chain joins TRBV11-2 to TRBJ2-7; 7 bases line up with TRBD1. From germline, CDR1 is SGHAT and CDR2 FQNNGV. The CDR3 length is 14 residues. J lost 1 base, V lost 4 bases, and 4 bases had no gene match. CDR3 in DNA: TGTGCCAGCAGCTCCTGGGACAGATCCTACGAGCAGTACTTC. Amino acids: CASSSWDRSYEQYF. Full variable domain (outside the CDR3, taken from reference TRBV11-2 and TRBJ2-7): EAGVAQSPRYKIIEKRQSVAFWCNPISGHATLYWYQQILGQGPKLLIQFQNNGVVDDSQLPKDRFSAERLKGVDSTLKIQPAKLEDSAVYLCASSSWDRSYEQYFGPGTRLTVT.